This T cell receptor (beta chain) was recorded in a study of beta chain features in type 1 diabetes. Every isolated RNA sample was fully reverse transcribed, so sequencing captured expressed TCRB transcripts. The assay was immunoSEQ multiplex PCR, and TCRdb's table has in-frame clones only and misses some. The table records 970,000 or so clones, 17% of them present only once. From germline, CDR1 is MNHNY and CDR2 SVGAGI (reference sequence). This CDR3 is 16 amino acids long. Trimming stripped 0 bases from V and 4 bases from J, with 15 bases between. The V and J genes are TRBV6-6 and TRBJ1-1; D is uncertain. The TCR comes from a woman younger than 30 in good health. The sample consisted of naive CD4+ T cells from blood. The CDR3 is CASSYSMAGPSTEAFF. The CDR3 coding sequence is TGTGCCAGCAGTTACTCGATGGCCGGGCCGAGCACTGAAGCTTTCTTT.